The clone carrying this TCR beta chain was observed a handful of times. Its antigen is currently unknown. Germline CDR1 is ENHRY and CDR2 is SYGVKD. V was shortened by 6 bases and J by 5 bases, with 13 bases between the two germline ends. The CDR3 has 13 amino acids. Primers included in the PCR were 60 Vbeta and 13 Jbeta primers. Produced via immunoSEQ multiplex PCR; TCRdb's table is partial and in-frame only. The table records more than 130,000 clones, 77% of them present only once. This entry belongs to a study of cytomegalovirus exposure and HLA in healthy donors. The study, taken as a whole, reports: The classifier reportedly diagnosed cytomegalovirus status with high sensitivity and specificity. Follow-up analysis later connected one missense variant in DCLRE1C with trimming of TCR beta V- and J-genes.

The source of this sequence is a woman between 45 and 65 years old in good health and CMV-seronegative. The gene calls are TRBV10-3 and TRBJ2-5; tentatively, D is TRBD2 (5 bases). Sequencing was performed on PBMCs. The CDR3 sequence: CAIRPSSTETQYF. Here the CDR3 DNA reads TGTGCCATCAGGCCTAGCTCCACCGAGACCCAGTACTTC.